This T cell receptor (beta chain) was recorded in a study of breast tumors, draining lymph nodes, adjacent tissues. Overall study results and limits: The data were judged consistent with most tumor T cells coming from lymph node and expanding in tumor. Tumor and nontumor repertoires were significantly more similar in luminal-like than in basal-like breast cancer. Tumors had less TCR diversity than lymph nodes, more than nontumor tissue.

Axillary draining lymph nodes of breast cancer patients supplied the node samples. TCRdb re-called the multiplex PCR reads with MiXCR, one entry per CDR3 protein. The sample has about 230,000 distinct CDR3 sequences; about 34% are singletons. CDR1 and CDR2 from the germline V gene are SGHRS and YFSETQ. The CDR3 covers 16 residues. Trimming cost V 0 bases and J 6 bases, with 15 bases left between them. This clonotype has at least ten counts. Antigen specificity is unknown. The chain is built from TRBV5-1 and TRBJ2-2; D not resolved. The material sequenced was axillary lymph node tissue. The receptor's source is a female donor with breast cancer. Some clones in this sample may be carry-over from other donors' samples. CDR3: CASSLDTVGEPGELFF. Here the CDR3 DNA reads TGCGCCAGCAGCTTGGACACCGTGGGCGAGCCCGGGGAGCTGTTTTTT.